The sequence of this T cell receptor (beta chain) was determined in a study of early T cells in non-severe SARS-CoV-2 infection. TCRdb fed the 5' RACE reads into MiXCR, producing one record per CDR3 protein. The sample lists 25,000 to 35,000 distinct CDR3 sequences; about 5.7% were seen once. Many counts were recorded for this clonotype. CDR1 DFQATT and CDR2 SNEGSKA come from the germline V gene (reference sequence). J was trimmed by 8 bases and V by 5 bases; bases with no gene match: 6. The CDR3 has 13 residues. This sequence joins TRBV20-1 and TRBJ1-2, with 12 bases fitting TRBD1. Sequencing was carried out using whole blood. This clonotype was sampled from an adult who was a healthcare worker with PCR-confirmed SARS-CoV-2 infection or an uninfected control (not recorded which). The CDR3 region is CSAYPGQGAGYTF. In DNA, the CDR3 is TGCAGTGCTTATCCGGGACAGGGGGCAGGCTACACCTTC.